The source of this T cell receptor (beta chain) is a study of T-cell memory formation after mild COVID-19 (dated by TCRdb to the early 2020s). Turning to the overall study: TCR sequence clusters from the two donors were found to be largely donor specific. The cohort comprised two young, previously healthy adult volunteers, one female and one male. In a couple of donors, T-cell clones that expanded and contracted after mild COVID-19 were followed by sequencing TCRalpha and TCRbeta repertoires longitudinally.

Ficoll-Paque density gradient centrifugation was used to isolate PBMCs. For CDR1 and CDR2, the germline V gene lists SGDLS and YYNGEE. Measured from the cysteine to the phenylalanine, the CDR3 is 18 residues long. Just CDR3 DNA is preserved here, 54 bases in frame from base 1. V is trimmed back by 4 bases and J by 2 bases, and the junction contains 16 bases that no gene match accounts for. Instrument on record: Illumina NovaSeq 6000. TCRalpha and TCRbeta cDNA libraries were constructed by 5'RACE with constant-segment primers, with sample barcodes and unique molecular identifiers being introduced. Trizol reagent was used to extract RNA from every sample. Library amplification was performed in two PCR steps, and a second sample barcode and Illumina TruSeq adapters were introduced in the second step. The libraries were sequenced on an Illumina NovaSeq using 2 x 150 bp paired-end reads. Turning to the authors' computational methods: Demultiplexing of reads and collapsing into UMI-guided consensus sequences were performed with migec v1.2.7. With mixcr v2.1.11, UMI consensuses were aligned to TRA and TRB V and J templates and assembled into clonotypes. A clonotype was counted as expanded or contracted only if both edgeR and NoisET called the change significant, with noise models trained on biological replicates. edgeR calls used a false discovery rate-adjusted p below 0.01 and a log2 fold-change threshold of 1. As an exploratory analysis of dynamics, max-normalized trajectories of the 1000 most abundant clonotypes were examined with PCA combined with hierarchical clustering. Separately sequenced CD4+ and CD8+ repertoires were used to assign the CD4 or CD8 phenotype of responding clones. The public sequencing data were trimmed at Q25 with fastp and processed into clonotypes with MiXCR by TCRdb, which kept only in-frame beta chains. Duplicate CDR3 protein sequences are folded into a single record with the most common DNA and genes. The V and J calls and clone size come from TCRdb's table, not from the authors' own analysis. Within this sample are hundreds of thousands of distinct CDR3 sequences, with 20% to 30% of them counted one time only. The ten most abundant clones make up around 9.5% of the sample.

This clonotype has a handful of counts. Its antigen remains unidentified. No much larger clone exists at a distance of one base, and base qualities are not known. Study-wide findings and limitations: Some responding clones were detected in pre-infection memory, which suggested that pre-existing cross-reactive memory T cells had joined the SARS-CoV-2 response. Contracting CD4+ clones were located mainly in the CM and EM memory subsets, whereas CD8+ clones were found to be enriched in EMRA. From day 15 to 85, contracting clones showed balanced CD4/CD8 phenotypes, whereas a second wave of clones that expanded from day 15 to 37 leaned towards CD4+. Only a couple of mild cases were covered in the study, and larger cohorts including severe cases with pre-infection samples were considered necessary. SARS-CoV-2 specificity of the second-wave clones peaking on day 37 was not confirmed.

The clonotype was recovered from an adult woman who had mild COVID-19 (a few samples of this study predate the infection). The sample titles of this study are shuffled in the database, so cell type and time point are left out; the donor was told from shared clones. Sequenced sample: PBMCs or a T cell subset sorted from them (not recorded which). The rearrangement combines TRBV9 with TRBJ1-2, and TRBD1 aligns with 8 junction nucleotides. The CDR3 region: CASSPEGRTGLFNYGYTF. The DNA is TGTGCCAGCAGCCCTGAGGGACGGACAGGGTTGTTCAACTATGGCTACACCTTC.